Listed below are T cell receptor beta chains from one sample, sequenced in a study of identical twins. TCRdb called the 5' RACE reads again in MiXCR, with one record for every CDR3 protein. The top ten hold 0.5% to 0.65% of the sample, which has 450,000 or so distinct CDR3 sequences, around 14% seen once. These sequences were also reported in another study, on yellow fever vaccine responses in identical twins.

Sequencing input: CD4+ T cells sorted from blood. Source of these receptors: a young woman in good health. The CDR3 runs from the conserved cysteine through the conserved F or W. Fields, in order: clone size, V gene, D gene, J gene, CDR3 protein, CDR3 DNA. A D gene is named only where the DNA matches it firmly. Only part of the rows carry a size: once, few, many, or a class if the clone is expanded.

clone_size: -; v_call: TRBV6-1; d_call: TRBD1; j_call: TRBJ2-7; cdr3_aa: CASSPGQNYEQYF; cdr3_nt: TGTGCCAGCAGCCCGGGACAGAACTACGAGCAGTACTTC
clone_size: many; v_call: TRBV7-9; d_call: -; j_call: TRBJ2-3; cdr3_aa: CASSLNAMRQYF; cdr3_nt: TGTGCCAGCAGCTTAAACGCCATGAGGCAGTATTTT
clone_size: -; v_call: TRBV3-1; d_call: TRBD1; j_call: TRBJ2-6; cdr3_aa: CASSQTDRGPGAKVLTF; cdr3_nt: TGTGCCAGCAGCCAAACTGACAGGGGCCCTGGGGCCAAAGTCCTGACTTTC
clone_size: few; v_call: TRBV10-3; d_call: TRBD1; j_call: TRBJ2-5; cdr3_aa: CAISGDREKTQYF; cdr3_nt: TGTGCCATCAGTGGTGACAGGGAAAAGACCCAGTACTTC
clone_size: -; v_call: TRBV24-1; d_call: -; j_call: TRBJ2-1; cdr3_aa: CATSEAPTYNEQFF; cdr3_nt: TGTGCCACCAGTGAGGCTCCTACTTACAATGAGCAGTTCTTC
clone_size: -; v_call: TRBV7-2; d_call: -; j_call: TRBJ2-1; cdr3_aa: CASSLTLLTDYNEQFF; cdr3_nt: TGTGCCAGCAGCTTAACTTTGCTAACAGATTACAATGAGCAGTTCTTC
clone_size: -; v_call: TRBV7-9; d_call: -; j_call: TRBJ2-1; cdr3_aa: CASSLRGRGQNGEQFF; cdr3_nt: TGTGCCAGCAGCTTACGAGGACGGGGACAAAACGGGGAGCAGTTCTTC
clone_size: few; v_call: TRBV4-3; d_call: TRBD2; j_call: TRBJ2-3; cdr3_aa: CASSQDPLTSGSTDTQYF; cdr3_nt: TGCGCCAGCAGCCAAGATCCGTTGACTAGCGGGAGCACAGATACGCAGTATTTT
clone_size: few; v_call: TRBV9; d_call: -; j_call: TRBJ1-1; cdr3_aa: CASSTGTYTEAFF; cdr3_nt: TGTGCCAGCAGCACCGGGACCTACACTGAAGCTTTCTTT
clone_size: once; v_call: TRBV19; d_call: TRBD2; j_call: TRBJ2-7; cdr3_aa: CASSIVAGGDFEQYF; cdr3_nt: TGTGCCAGTAGTATTGTAGCGGGAGGGGACTTCGAGCAGTACTTC
clone_size: few; v_call: TRBV5-1; d_call: TRBD2; j_call: TRBJ2-7; cdr3_aa: CASSWTGTSGAQSYEQYF; cdr3_nt: TGCGCCAGCAGCTGGACCGGGACTAGCGGGGCCCAGTCCTACGAGCAGTACTTC
clone_size: few; v_call: TRBV24-1; d_call: -; j_call: TRBJ1-1; cdr3_aa: CATSRGGLTEAFF; cdr3_nt: TGTGCCACCAGTCGCGGAGGGTTGACTGAAGCTTTCTTT
clone_size: -; v_call: TRBV7-9; d_call: -; j_call: TRBJ2-1; cdr3_aa: CASSSSPGRGVLMKQFF; cdr3_nt: TGTGCCAGCAGCTCTTCCCCCGGCAGGGGAGTCTTAATGAAGCAGTTCTTC
clone_size: few; v_call: TRBV20-1; d_call: -; j_call: TRBJ2-5; cdr3_aa: CSARPNSGRSQYF; cdr3_nt: TGCAGTGCTAGACCCAACTCGGGACGGTCCCAGTACTTC
clone_size: -; v_call: TRBV7-9; d_call: -; j_call: TRBJ1-6; cdr3_aa: CASSLAGLGSPLHF; cdr3_nt: TGTGCCAGCAGCTTAGCGGGACTCGGGTCACCCCTCCACTTT
clone_size: -; v_call: TRBV4-1; d_call: -; j_call: TRBJ1-1; cdr3_aa: CASSLFWGSTEAFF; cdr3_nt: TGCGCCAGCAGCCTTTTTTGGGGTAGCACTGAAGCTTTCTTT
clone_size: few; v_call: TRBV5-1; d_call: TRBD1; j_call: TRBJ1-2; cdr3_aa: CASSLDRVKSVGYTF; cdr3_nt: TGCGCCAGCAGCCTGGACAGGGTCAAGTCCGTTGGCTACACCTTC
clone_size: -; v_call: TRBV7-2; d_call: -; j_call: TRBJ2-1; cdr3_aa: CASSLFGGPSSYNEQFF; cdr3_nt: TGTGCCAGCAGCTTATTCGGGGGGCCCAGCTCCTACAATGAGCAGTTCTTC
clone_size: few; v_call: TRBV20-1; d_call: -; j_call: TRBJ2-3; cdr3_aa: CSASKEGWRLSTDTQYF; cdr3_nt: TGCAGTGCTAGTAAGGAGGGCTGGCGTTTGAGTACAGATACGCAGTATTTT
clone_size: -; v_call: TRBV9; d_call: -; j_call: TRBJ2-6; cdr3_aa: CASSVRVGGANVLTF; cdr3_nt: TGTGCCAGCAGCGTAAGGGTAGGTGGGGCCAACGTCCTGACTTTC
clone_size: -; v_call: TRBV7-2; d_call: TRBD1; j_call: TRBJ1-1; cdr3_aa: CASRFRQGREAFF; cdr3_nt: TGTGCCAGCAGATTTAGACAGGGGCGCGAAGCTTTCTTT
clone_size: -; v_call: TRBV2; d_call: TRBD2; j_call: TRBJ2-5; cdr3_aa: CASSGSLAVQETQYF; cdr3_nt: TGTGCCAGCAGTGGTTCGCTAGCGGTTCAAGAGACCCAGTACTTC
clone_size: few; v_call: TRBV20-1; d_call: -; j_call: TRBJ2-1; cdr3_aa: CSARGQSGSSYNEQFF; cdr3_nt: TGCAGTGCTAGAGGTCAGAGCGGGTCTTCCTACAATGAGCAGTTCTTC
clone_size: few; v_call: TRBV27; d_call: -; j_call: TRBJ2-2; cdr3_aa: CASAYRATGELFF; cdr3_nt: TGTGCCAGCGCCTACAGGGCCACCGGGGAGCTGTTTTTT
clone_size: once; v_call: TRBV12-5; d_call: -; j_call: TRBJ2-2; cdr3_aa: CASDQEGTGELFF; cdr3_nt: TGTGCTAGTGATCAGGAGGGGACCGGGGAGCTGTTTTTT
clone_size: -; v_call: TRBV2; d_call: -; j_call: TRBJ2-1; cdr3_aa: CASLLVNEQFF; cdr3_nt: TGTGCCAGCCTCCTCGTCAATGAGCAGTTCTTC
clone_size: -; v_call: TRBV12-3/TRBV12-4; d_call: -; j_call: TRBJ2-7; cdr3_aa: CASSLDGGAVYEQYF; cdr3_nt: TGTGCCAGCAGTTTAGATGGAGGGGCGGTCTACGAGCAGTACTTC
clone_size: -; v_call: TRBV20-1; d_call: -; j_call: TRBJ2-5; cdr3_aa: CSAPTQETQYF; cdr3_nt: TGCAGTGCCCCGACCCAAGAGACCCAGTACTTC
clone_size: -; v_call: TRBV9; d_call: -; j_call: TRBJ2-5; cdr3_aa: CASGGGPRSETQYF; cdr3_nt: TGTGCCAGCGGGGGCGGCCCAAGGTCGGAGACCCAGTACTTC
clone_size: -; v_call: TRBV20-1; d_call: -; j_call: TRBJ2-3; cdr3_aa: CSARVTVSTDTQYF; cdr3_nt: TGCAGTGCTAGGGTGACCGTCAGCACAGATACGCAGTATTTT
clone_size: few; v_call: TRBV4-3; d_call: TRBD1; j_call: TRBJ2-1; cdr3_aa: CASSLTPPGQGAEQFF; cdr3_nt: TGCGCCAGCAGCCTCACACCACCGGGACAGGGGGCTGAGCAGTTCTTC
clone_size: once; v_call: TRBV12-3/TRBV12-4; d_call: -; j_call: TRBJ2-7; cdr3_aa: CASGRLAGPWDEQYF; cdr3_nt: TGTGCCAGCGGGCGGCTGGCGGGCCCGTGGGACGAGCAGTACTTC
clone_size: many; v_call: TRBV14; d_call: -; j_call: TRBJ2-2; cdr3_aa: CASSPRRLNRGLFF; cdr3_nt: TGTGCCAGCAGCCCTCGACGACTGAACCGCGGGCTGTTTTTT
clone_size: few; v_call: TRBV29-1; d_call: -; j_call: TRBJ2-7; cdr3_aa: CSVEVQGGYEQYF; cdr3_nt: TGCAGCGTTGAAGTCCAGGGGGGCTACGAGCAGTACTTC
clone_size: -; v_call: TRBV12-3/TRBV12-4; d_call: -; j_call: TRBJ2-7; cdr3_aa: CASSFWRGTTYEQYF; cdr3_nt: TGTGCCAGCAGTTTCTGGCGGGGGACAACCTACGAGCAGTACTTC
clone_size: few; v_call: TRBV27; d_call: TRBD2; j_call: TRBJ2-1; cdr3_aa: CASSSKGLRRAGDEQFF; cdr3_nt: TGTGCCAGCAGTTCAAAGGGGCTGAGACGCGCGGGGGATGAGCAGTTCTTC
clone_size: -; v_call: TRBV7-9; d_call: -; j_call: TRBJ2-7; cdr3_aa: CAAGEQYF; cdr3_nt: TGTGCCGCTGGGGAGCAGTACTTC
clone_size: few; v_call: TRBV29-1; d_call: TRBD2; j_call: TRBJ2-5; cdr3_aa: CSVDRLAETQYF; cdr3_nt: TGCAGCGTTGACAGACTAGCGGAGACCCAGTACTTC